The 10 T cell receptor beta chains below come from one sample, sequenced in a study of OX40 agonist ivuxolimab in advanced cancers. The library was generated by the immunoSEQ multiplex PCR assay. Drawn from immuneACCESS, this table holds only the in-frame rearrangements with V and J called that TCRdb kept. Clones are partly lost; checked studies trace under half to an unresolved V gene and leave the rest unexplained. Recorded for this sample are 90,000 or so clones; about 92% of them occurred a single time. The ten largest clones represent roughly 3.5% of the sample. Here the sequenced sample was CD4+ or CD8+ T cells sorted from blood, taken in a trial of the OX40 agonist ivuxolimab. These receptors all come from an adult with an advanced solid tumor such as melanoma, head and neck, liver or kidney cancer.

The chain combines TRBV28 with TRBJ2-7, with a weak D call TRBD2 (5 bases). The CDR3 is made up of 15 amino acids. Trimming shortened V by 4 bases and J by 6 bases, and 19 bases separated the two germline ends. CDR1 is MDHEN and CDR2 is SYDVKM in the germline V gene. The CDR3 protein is CASSSPLRGPPEQYF. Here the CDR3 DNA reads TGTGCCAGCAGTTCTCCTCTCCGGGGTCCCCCCGAGCAGTACTTC.

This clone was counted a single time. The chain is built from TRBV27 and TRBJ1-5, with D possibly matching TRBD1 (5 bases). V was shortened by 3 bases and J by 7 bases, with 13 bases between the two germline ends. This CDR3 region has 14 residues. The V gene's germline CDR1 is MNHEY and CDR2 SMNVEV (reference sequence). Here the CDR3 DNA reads TGTGCCAGCAGTTTTGGAATCGGGGACCAGCCCCAGCATTTT. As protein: CASSFGIGDQPQHF.

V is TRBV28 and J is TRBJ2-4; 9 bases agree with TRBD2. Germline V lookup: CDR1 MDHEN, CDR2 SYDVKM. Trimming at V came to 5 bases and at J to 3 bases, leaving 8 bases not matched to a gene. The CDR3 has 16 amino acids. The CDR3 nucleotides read TGTGCCAGCAGTCCTGCGGGGGGGCGGGACAAAAACATTCAGTACTTC. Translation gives CASSPAGGRDKNIQYF.

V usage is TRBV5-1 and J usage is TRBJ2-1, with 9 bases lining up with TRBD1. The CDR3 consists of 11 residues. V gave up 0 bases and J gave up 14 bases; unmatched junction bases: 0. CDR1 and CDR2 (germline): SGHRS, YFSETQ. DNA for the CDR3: TGCGCCAGCAGCTTGGGGGACAGGGAGTTCTTC. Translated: CASSLGDREFF.

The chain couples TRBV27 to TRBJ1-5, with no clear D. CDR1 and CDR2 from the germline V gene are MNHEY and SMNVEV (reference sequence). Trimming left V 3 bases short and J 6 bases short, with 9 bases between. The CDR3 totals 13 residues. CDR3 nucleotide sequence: TGTGCCAGCAGTTTCAAGGGTCTTCAGCCCCAGCATTTT. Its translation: CASSFKGLQPQHF.

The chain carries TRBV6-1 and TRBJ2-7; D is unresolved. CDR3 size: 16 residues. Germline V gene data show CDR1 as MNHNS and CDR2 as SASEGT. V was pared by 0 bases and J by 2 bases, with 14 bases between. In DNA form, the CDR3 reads TGTGCCAGCAGTGAAGCGCCGAGCGAGGCGACCTACGAGCAGTACTTC. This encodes CASSEAPSEATYEQYF.

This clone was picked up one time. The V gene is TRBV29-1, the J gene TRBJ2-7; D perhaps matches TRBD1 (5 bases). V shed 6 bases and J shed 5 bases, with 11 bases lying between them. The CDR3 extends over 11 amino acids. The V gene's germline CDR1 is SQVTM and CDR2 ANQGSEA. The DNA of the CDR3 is TGCAGCGTGGGTACAGGCCACGAGCAGTACTTC. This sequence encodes CSVGTGHEQYF.

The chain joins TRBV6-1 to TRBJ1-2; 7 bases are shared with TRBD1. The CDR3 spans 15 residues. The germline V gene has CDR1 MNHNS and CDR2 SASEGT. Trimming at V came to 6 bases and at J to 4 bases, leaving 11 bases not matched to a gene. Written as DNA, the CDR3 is TGTGCCAGCAGACAAGACAGGGCCCTTTCCTATGGCTACACCTTC. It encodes CASRQDRALSYGYTF.

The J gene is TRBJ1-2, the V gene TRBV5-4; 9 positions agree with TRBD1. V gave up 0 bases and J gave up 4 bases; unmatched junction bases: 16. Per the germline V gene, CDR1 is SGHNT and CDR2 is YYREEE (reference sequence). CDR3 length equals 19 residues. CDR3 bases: TGTGCCAGCAGCTTGGGGGCCCCGGGTCGGGACAGGGACTTCTATGGCTACACCTTC. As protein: CASSLGAPGRDRDFYGYTF. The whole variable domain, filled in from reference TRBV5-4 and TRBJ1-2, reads ETGVTQSPTHLIKTRGQQVTLRCSSQSGHNTVSWYQQALGQGPQFIFQYYREEENGRGNFPPRFSGLQFPNYSSELNVNALELDDSALYLCASSLGAPGRDRDFYGYTFGSGTRLTVV.

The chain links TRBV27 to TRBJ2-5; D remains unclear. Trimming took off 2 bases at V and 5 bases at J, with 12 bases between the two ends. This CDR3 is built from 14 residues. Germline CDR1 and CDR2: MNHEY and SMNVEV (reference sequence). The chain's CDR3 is CASSLGRARETQYF. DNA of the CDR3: TGTGCCAGCAGTTTAGGACGTGCCCGGGAGACCCAGTACTTC.